The present T cell receptor (beta chain) was sequenced within a study of shared clonotypes between healthy human individuals. Overall study: Donors consisted of a couple of women and three men between 18 and 49.

The study ran the assay at deep level. Per the original methods: Because ImmunoSEQ provided only junction sequences with no quality scores, the filtering differed. Generated by immunoSEQ multiplex PCR, the TCRdb table keeps only in-frame clones and is missing some. V, J and clone size reflect that table, while D and trimming were determined from the DNA. This table holds approximately 2.3 million clones, approximately 95% found once. Findings of the study overall: Several donors had 4% to 5% of their naive CD4 clonotypes in common.

The CDR3 covers 15 residues. V lost 6 bases and J lost 1, with 15 bases in between. From germline, CDR1 is MNHEY and CDR2 SVGAGI. The count of this clone is one. The target antigen is unknown. The rearrangement links TRBV6-5 to TRBJ1-1, with D perhaps TRBD1 (6 bases). The TCR originated in a young man in good health. Some clones in this sample may be carry-over from other donors' samples. Sample: naive CD4+ T cells from PBMCs. Subset here: CD45RA+ positively selected. The CDR3 DNA sequence: TGTGCCAGCAGCTCGGCTCAGGGGAGGAACACTGAAGCTTTCTTT. Amino acids: CASSSAQGRNTEAFF.